The 9 T cell receptor beta chains given below trace back to one sample, sequenced in a study of blood T cell repertoires in COVID-19. Measured with immunoSEQ multiplex PCR; TCRdb has only the in-frame clones, and not every one. The sample consists of under 200,000 clones, 86% of them appearing once. Sequences were obtained from peripheral blood. Receptor source: a woman over 75 in a cohort sampled during active or convalescent COVID-19.

The gene calls are TRBV6-1 and TRBJ1-6; maybe TRBD1 (5 bases). The CDR3 loop spans 15 amino acids. Trimming pared 0 bases from V and 10 bases from J, leaving 13 bases between. From germline, CDR1 is MNHNS and CDR2 SASEGT. The CDR3 region is CASSEADNGGSPLHF. In nucleotides, the CDR3 is TGTGCCAGCAGTGAAGCGGACAATGGGGGGTCACCCCTCCACTTT.

The V call is TRBV3-1 (or the pseudogene TRBV3-2), the J call TRBJ1-6, with D possibly being TRBD1 (5 bases). The CDR3 covers 15 residues. CDR1 LGHDT and CDR2 YNNKEL come from the germline V gene (reference sequence). Trimming took off 1 base at V and 7 bases at J, with 11 bases between the two ends. CDR3 sequence reads: CASSQGWGRNSPLHF. DNA for the CDR3: TGTGCCAGCAGCCAAGGGTGGGGGAGGAATTCACCCCTCCACTTT.

The chain employs TRBV12-5 and TRBJ1-5; 8 positions match TRBD1. CDR1 is LGHNT, CDR2 FRNRAP, per germline. The CDR3 runs to 15 residues. V was clipped by 1 base and J by 3 bases; unmatched bases: 2. DNA for the CDR3: TGTGCTAGTGGTTTGGGGACAGGGAACAATCAGCCCCAGCATTTT. This gives the protein CASGLGTGNNQPQHF. The full variable domain, rest sourced from reference TRBV12-5 and TRBJ1-5, is DARVTQTPRHKVTEMGQEVTMRCQPILGHNTVFWYRQTMMQGLELLAYFRNRAPLDDSGMPKDRFSAEMPDATLATLKIQPSEPRDSAVYFCASGLGTGNNQPQHFGDGTRLSIL.

The table lists this clone with a few counts. This chain connects TRBV6-6 to TRBJ1-6; a possible D gene is TRBD1 (6 bases). Trimming stripped 5 bases from V and 7 bases from J, with 12 bases between. CDR1 is MNHNY, CDR2 SVGAGI, per germline (reference sequence). CDR3 length: 14 residues. CDR3 in amino acids: CASSRSRGNSPLHF. CDR3 bases: TGTGCCAGCAGTCGATCCAGGGGAAATTCACCCCTCCACTTT.

The chain combines TRBV6-2 or TRBV6-3 with TRBJ1-6; D might be TRBD1 (5 bases). V lost 4 bases, J lost 5 bases, and 18 bases lay in between. The CDR3 runs 17 residues. CDR1 is MNHEY and CDR2 is SVGEGT in the germline V gene. CDR3: CASSFRPLTEDNSPLHF. CDR3 nucleotide sequence: TGTGCCAGCAGTTTTCGCCCCTTGACAGAAGATAATTCACCCCTCCACTTT.

The gene calls are TRBV4-3 and TRBJ2-2, with D possibly TRBD1 on 6 matching bases. The CDR3 covers 17 residues. Trimming took 2 bases from V and 1 from J, leaving 14 bases between them. Germline CDR1 LGHNA, CDR2 YSLEER. The DNA of the CDR3 is TGCGCCAGCAGCCAATATTCAGGGGCCTTGAACACCGGGGAGCTGTTTTTT. Residues: CASSQYSGALNTGELFF.

The gene calls are TRBV9 and TRBJ1-2; 9 bases agree with TRBD1. The germline CDR1 and CDR2 sequences are SGDLS and YYNGEE. This CDR3 region has 13 residues. V shed 4 bases and J 8 bases; nucleotides not matched to a gene: 6. For the CDR3, the DNA is TGTGCCAGCAGCCCTGGGACAGGGAGAGGCTACACCTTC. Translation gives CASSPGTGRGYTF. Full variable domain (outside the CDR3, taken from reference TRBV9 and TRBJ1-2): DSGVTQTPKHLITATGQRVTLRCSPRSGDLSVYWYQQSLDQGLQFLIQYYNGEERAKGNILERFSAQQFPDLHSELNLSSLELGDSALYFCASSPGTGRGYTFGSGTRLTVV.

The gene calls are TRBV23-1 and TRBJ2-7, with D tentatively TRBD1 (7 bases). TRBV23-1 is identified as an open reading frame with a role that is uncertain. Between the trimmed V and J ends, which lost 3 bases and 5 bases, there was a span of 23 bases. This CDR3 has 17 amino acids. CDR3 sequence (DNA): TGCGCCAGCAGTCAGATTCTAGGCGGGACAGAGGTCCACGAGCAGTACTTC. As protein: CASSQILGGTEVHEQYF.

V gene TRBV6-5 combines with J gene TRBJ2-7, with D perhaps matching TRBD1 (7 bases). The CDR3 loop spans 12 amino acids. Trimming cost V 6 bases and J 6 bases, with 12 bases left between them. CDR1 and CDR2 (germline): MNHEY, SVGAGI. The CDR3 sequence is CASRGTAGEQYV. CDR3 in DNA: TGTGCCAGCAGGGGGACAGCGGGCGAGCAGTACGTC.